The 24 T cell receptor beta chains given below trace back to one sample, sequenced in a study of cytomegalovirus exposure and HLA in healthy donors. In the PCR, 60 Vbeta and 13 Jbeta primers were used. Here immunoSEQ multiplex PCR was the method, and the copy in TCRdb shows in-frame clones only, minus some. The sample holds 130,000 or so clones, around 8.5% seen once. Sequenced sample: PBMCs. The receptors shown here come from a man aged 35-49 years in good health and CMV-seronegative.

This clone occurred a few times. The chain is built from TRBV2 and TRBJ2-2; D is unresolved. This CDR3 is built from 12 residues. Trimming left V 10 bases short and J 5 bases short, with 11 bases between. Per germline, CDR1 SNHLY and CDR2 FYNNEI. The CDR3 DNA reads as TGTGCCATATCCCCTAGGACCGGGGAGCTGTTTTTT. This sequence encodes CAISPRTGELFF.

This clone was found a few times. The chain uses TRBV4-1 and TRBJ2-3, with TRBD2 matching over 11 bases. Germline-derived CDR1 and CDR2 are MGHRA and YSYEKL. Trimming took 2 bases from V and 5 from J; bases not matched to a gene: 6. The CDR3 totals 16 residues. The CDR3 spells CASSQPLAGGKDTQYF. CDR3 nucleotides: TGCGCCAGCAGCCAACCTCTAGCGGGGGGAAAAGATACGCAGTATTTT.

V and J are TRBV29-1 and TRBJ1-2; D unresolved. The CDR3 loop spans 11 amino acids. The V and J ends lost 1 base and 5 bases respectively, with 5 bases between them. In germline, CDR1 is SQVTM, CDR2 ANQGSEA. The CDR3, as DNA: TGCAGCGTTGAAGGAGGGTATGGCTACACCTTC. Amino acids: CSVEGGYGYTF.

The chain uses TRBV6-6 and TRBJ1-1; TRBD1 agrees at 7 bases. Unmatched junction bases numbered 11, after V lost 7 bases and J lost 3 bases. CDR3 length: 15 amino acids. Germline V gene sequence: CDR1 MNHNY, CDR2 SVGAGI (reference sequence). CDR3: CASTGRGDRDTEAFF. Here the CDR3 DNA reads TGTGCCAGCACTGGGCGAGGGGACAGAGACACTGAAGCTTTCTTT.

This clone was counted a few times. The V call is TRBV9, the J call TRBJ1-6, with D uncertain. Germline V CDR1 and CDR2: SGDLS, YYNGEE. The CDR3 length is 15 residues. V lost 3 bases, J lost 0 bases, and 7 bases lay in between. The chain's CDR3 is CASSGRGSYNSPLHF. The CDR3, as DNA: TGTGCCAGCAGCGGACGAGGCTCCTATAATTCACCCCTCCACTTT.

This clone was observed a handful of times. The chain carries TRBV19 and TRBJ1-5; D might be TRBD1 (6 bases). Trimming took 5 bases from V and 7 from J, leaving 15 bases between them. The CDR3 is 14 amino acids. CDR1 LNHDA and CDR2 SQIVND come from the germline V gene (reference sequence). Here the CDR3 DNA reads TGTGCCAGTAGTCCCAACAGGGTCGGCCAGCCCCAGCATTTT. Translation: CASSPNRVGQPQHF.

This clone was counted only a few times. This rearrangement joins TRBV7-9 to TRBJ2-3; 8 bases line up with TRBD1. The CDR3 runs to 15 residues. The germline V gene encodes CDR1 SEHNR and CDR2 FQNEAQ (reference sequence). V lost 2 bases, J lost 5 bases, and 6 bases stayed unmatched. CDR3 sequence reads: CASSLNQGAIDTQYF. The CDR3 coding sequence is TGTGCCAGCAGCTTAAATCAGGGGGCAATAGATACGCAGTATTTT.

J is TRBJ2-7 and V is TRBV6-6; D is uncertain. This CDR3 contains 13 residues. With 2 bases removed from V and 5 bases from J, the gap between germline ends came to 10 bases. Germline V gives CDR1 MNHNY, CDR2 SVGAGI (reference sequence). The CDR3 protein is CASSYSLSHEQYF. CDR3 sequence (DNA): TGTGCCAGCAGTTACAGCCTTTCCCACGAGCAGTACTTC.

The table lists this clone with a few counts. The sample has other DNA sequences that encode this CDR3 too. CDR3 coding DNA: TGTGCCAGCAGCGCTCGCACAGATACGCAGTATTTT. Translating it yields CASSARTDTQYF. The V and J genes are TRBV9 and TRBJ2-3; D not certain. Between the trimmed V and J ends, which lost 3 bases and 1 base, there was a span of 3 bases. This CDR3 has 12 residues. Germline CDR1 and CDR2: SGDLS and YYNGEE.

This clone was detected only a few times. The rearrangement uses TRBV10-3 and TRBJ2-3, with TRBD2 identical over 8 bases. This CDR3 contains 13 residues. V lost 10 bases to trimming and J lost 0 bases; unmatched junction nucleotides: 3. Germline V gene sequence: CDR1 ENHRY, CDR2 SYGVKD. The CDR3 sequence: CASSGVSTDTQYF. CDR3 sequence (DNA): TGTGCCAGTAGCGGGGTGAGCACAGATACGCAGTATTTT.

This clone was counted a few times. V gene TRBV5-4 combines with J gene TRBJ2-3; 12 nucleotides agree with TRBD2. J gave up 4 bases and V 6 bases, and 9 bases lay outside the gene matches. CDR1 is SGHNT and CDR2 is YYREEE in the germline V gene (reference sequence). The CDR3 consists of 16 residues. The CDR3 loop reads CASTLLAGGPPDTQYF. The CDR3 coding sequence is TGTGCCAGCACCCTACTAGCGGGGGGCCCACCAGATACGCAGTATTTT.

V usage is TRBV5-5 and J usage is TRBJ2-3, with 8 bases matching TRBD2. The ends lost 3 bases at V and 3 bases at J; junction bases unmatched: 6. The CDR3 is 15 amino acids. The germline gives CDR1 SGHKS, CDR2 YYEKEE (reference sequence). The DNA of the CDR3 is TGTGCCAGCAGCTCCCGGGGGGGCCTAACAGATACGCAGTATTTT. It encodes CASSSRGGLTDTQYF.

The rearrangement joins TRBV30 to TRBJ1-1; TRBD1 aligns across 11 bases. CDR3 length equals 15 residues. Germline assignment: CDR1 GTSNPN and CDR2 SVGIG (reference sequence). Losses at the gene ends were 2 bases for V and 10 bases for J; bases not matched to a gene: 12. CDR3 in amino acids: CAWSLGQGGAVGAFF. As DNA, the CDR3 is TGTGCCTGGAGTTTGGGACAGGGGGGAGCAGTAGGAGCTTTCTTT.

The chain carries TRBV6-4 and TRBJ1-1; D perhaps matches TRBD1 (5 bases). V dropped 6 bases and J dropped 1 base, with 9 bases sitting between them. This CDR3 has 13 residues. Germline V lookup: CDR1 MRHNA, CDR2 SNTAGT. The CDR3 DNA follows: TGTGCCAGCAGCTTCAGGGAGAACACTGAAGCTTTCTTT. Encoded protein: CASSFRENTEAFF.

This clone was detected a few times. CDR3 DNA: TGTGCCAGCAGCCCGGGTGGAAATTCACCCCTCCACTTT. It specifies CASSPGGNSPLHF. The gene calls are TRBV9 and TRBJ1-6; D is ambiguous. The CDR3 consists of 13 residues. Trimming stripped 4 bases from V and 7 bases from J, with 9 bases between. Germline V lookup: CDR1 SGDLS, CDR2 YYNGEE.

The sample holds a few counts of this clone. The chain carries TRBV27 and TRBJ2-7; 11 bases align to TRBD2. Per germline, CDR1 MNHEY and CDR2 SMNVEV (reference sequence). J gave up 4 bases and V 3 bases, and 5 bases lay outside the gene matches. The CDR3 length is 15 residues. The DNA for the CDR3 is TGTGCCAGCAGTTTCGGGCTAGCGGGGGGTTACGAGCAGTACTTC. Translating gives CASSFGLAGGYEQYF.

This clone came up a few times. The chain uses TRBV10-1 and TRBJ2-7; TRBD1 might be the D (6 bases). Trimming cost V 8 bases and J 5 bases, with 19 bases left between them. The CDR3 is made up of 14 amino acids. Germline lookup yields CDR1 WNHNN and CDR2 SYGVQD (reference sequence). This chain's CDR3 is CASVNYRERDEQYF. In nucleotides, the CDR3 is TGCGCCAGCGTCAATTACAGGGAACGGGACGAGCAGTACTTC.

The V and J genes are TRBV19 and TRBJ1-4; no clear D. The CDR3 is 14 residues long. V lost 5 bases and J 1 base, leaving 8 bases between the germline ends. Germline V gene data show CDR1 as LNHDA and CDR2 as SQIVND (reference sequence). The CDR3 coding sequence is TGTGCCAGTAGTCTTAGACAAACTAATGAAAAACTGTTTTTT. Translation gives CASSLRQTNEKLFF.

The V gene is TRBV10-1, the J gene TRBJ1-2; 8 bases agree with TRBD1. This CDR3 comprises 13 residues. V shed 6 bases and J 8 bases; nucleotides not matched to a gene: 8. CDR1 WNHNN and CDR2 SYGVQD come from the germline V gene (reference sequence). CDR3 sequence reads: CASRADRGKGYTF. The CDR3 DNA sequence: TGCGCCAGCAGGGCCGACAGGGGTAAAGGCTACACCTTC.

Worth noting for this clone: The sample has other DNA sequences that encode this CDR3 too. The chain couples TRBV4-3 to TRBJ1-6, with a tentative D call TRBD1 (5 bases). V was pared by 0 bases and J by 4 bases, with 16 bases between. Germline V gene data show CDR1 as LGHNA and CDR2 as YSLEER. The CDR3 runs to 18 residues. The CDR3 bases are TGCGCCAGCAGCCAAGATAGCTACAGGAGCTCATATAATTCACCCCTCCACTTT. Translated: CASSQDSYRSSYNSPLHF.

In this sample, this clone turned up a few times. This chain connects TRBV15 to TRBJ1-4; tentatively, D is TRBD1 (5 bases). The germline gives CDR1 LNHNV, CDR2 YYDKDF (reference sequence). Trimming took 3 bases from V and 2 from J, leaving 10 bases between them. The CDR3 consists of 15 residues. This chain's CDR3 is CATSSSRGTNEKLFF. The CDR3 nucleotides are TGTGCCACCAGCAGCTCTCGGGGGACTAATGAAAAACTGTTTTTT.

This clone has more than one count but fewer than ten. V usage is TRBV6-4 and J usage is TRBJ1-1, with TRBD1 matching 7 bases. Germline CDR1 MRHNA, CDR2 SNTAGT. The V and J ends lost 0 bases and 3 bases, in that order; junction bases with no gene match: 4. There are 15 residues in the CDR3. Here the CDR3 reads CASSDSSGGDTEAFF. The CDR3 DNA reads as TGTGCCAGCAGTGACTCATCAGGGGGAGACACTGAAGCTTTCTTT.

This clone was counted only a few times. This CDR3 is CASRRQGRDYGYTF. CDR3 in DNA: TGTGCCAGCAGGAGACAGGGGAGGGATTATGGCTACACCTTC. The chain is built from TRBV5-6 and TRBJ1-2; 8 nucleotides line up with TRBD1. The V gene's germline CDR1 is SGHDT and CDR2 YYEEEE. V shed 5 bases, J shed 5 bases, and the junction held 8 bases outside the gene matches. This CDR3 contains 14 residues.

In DNA form, the CDR3 reads TGTGCCAGCATATACGGGGGGGCCCCAAATACGCAGTATTTT. Translated, it gives CASIYGGAPNTQYF. This chain links TRBV6-5 with TRBJ2-3; 8 bases fit TRBD2. The CDR3 contains 14 residues. Per germline, CDR1 MNHEY and CDR2 SVGAGI. V trimming: 7 bases; J trimming: 7 bases; junction bases outside the gene matches: 10.